This entry features one T cell receptor beta chain sequence. Its antigen is still unknown. CDR1 is LNHDA and CDR2 is SQIVND in the germline V gene (reference sequence). V lost 7 bases, J lost 5 bases, and 5 bases lay in between. CDR3 length equals 10 residues. Sequencing was performed with immunoSEQ multiplex PCR; in TCRdb, only in-frame clones are kept and a portion is missing. The data show about 5,300 clones, with more than 60% seen just once and approximately 42% held by the top ten. The data were taken from a study of CD8 T cell repertoires and HIV-1 epitope variants. Study-wide context: Tested: three Gag epitope families, Nef HW9 and YT9.

The chain links TRBV19 to TRBJ1-2; D remains unclear. Sample: cultured CD8+ T cells derived from PBMCs. The source is a male donor with HIV. CDR3 loop: CASKGYGYTF. CDR3 nucleotide sequence: TGTGCCAGTAAGGGTTATGGCTACACCTTC. The variable domain in full, completed from reference TRBV19 and TRBJ1-2, reads DGGITQSPKYLFRKEGQNVTLSCEQNLNHDAMYWYRQDPGQGLRLIYYSQIVNDFQKGDIAEGYSVSREKKESFPLTVTSAQKNPTAFYLCASKGYGYTFGSGTRLTVV.